The rows below give T cell receptor beta chains drawn from one sample of a study of early T cells in non-severe SARS-CoV-2 infection. TCRdb processed the 5' RACE reads anew with MiXCR; each CDR3 protein has one entry. This sample has around 62,000 distinct CDR3 sequences, with around an eighth found just once. What was sequenced was whole blood. These receptor sequences come from an adult who was a healthcare worker with PCR-confirmed SARS-CoV-2 infection or an uninfected control (not recorded which). Both conserved end residues are part of each CDR3. Fields, in order: J gene, V gene, clone size, D gene, CDR3 DNA, CDR3 protein. A D gene is named only where the DNA matches it firmly. Clone size is stated in some rows and not others, as once, few, many or a class when expanded.

>TRBJ1-1|TRBV18|many|.
TGTGCCAGCTCACAAGTACAGGGAAGAACTGAAGCTTTCTTT
CASSQVQGRTEAFF
>TRBJ2-2|TRBV28|few|TRBD2
TGTGCCAGTGACTCCGAGGGACTAGCGGGAGGGACCGGGGAGCTGTTTTTT
CASDSEGLAGGTGELFF
>TRBJ2-3|TRBV9|many|TRBD2
TGTGCCAGCAGCGTAGACAGCGGGGCCCTGGGTACGCAGTATTTT
CASSVDSGALGTQYF
>TRBJ2-5|TRBV29-1|many|.
TGCAGCGTTGAGAGGGAAGAGACCCAGTACTTC
CSVEREETQYF
>TRBJ1-1|TRBV11-2|once|TRBD1
TGTGCCAGCAGCCCAGACAGGGTTGGCACTGAAGCTTTCTTT
CASSPDRVGTEAFF
>TRBJ2-3|TRBV7-9|few|TRBD2
TGTGCCAGCAGCAACTCGGGACTAGCGGGAGGAGGCACAGATACGCAGTATTTT
CASSNSGLAGGGTDTQYF
>TRBJ2-1|TRBV6-6|many|TRBD1
TGTGCCAGCAGTTACTACAGGGGGGAAGGCAATGAGCAGTTCTTC
CASSYYRGEGNEQFF
>TRBJ2-1|TRBV29-1|few|TRBD1
TGCAGCGTTGATGGGACAGACAATGAGCAGTTCTTC
CSVDGTDNEQFF
>TRBJ2-2|TRBV6-5|.|TRBD2
TGTGCCAGCAGTTACCACCCCTCTAGCGGGAGGGCCGGGGAGCTGTTTTTT
CASSYHPSSGRAGELFF
>TRBJ2-6|TRBV24-1|many|.
TGTGCCACCAGTGATTCCATTATCTCTGGGGCCAACGTCCTGACTTTC
CATSDSIISGANVLTF
>TRBJ2-3|TRBV29-1|few|TRBD2
TGCAGCGTTGAGAATAGCGGGATGGGGCTAGGTACGCAGTATTTT
CSVENSGMGLGTQYF
>TRBJ2-7|TRBV5-1|many|.
TGCGCCAGCAGCCTTGGTCTGGTTCCCCCCTACGAGCAGTACTTC
CASSLGLVPPYEQYF
>TRBJ2-3|TRBV24-1|.|.
TGTGCCACCAGTGCCCAGTTGGAGGGTACGCAGTATTTT
CATSAQLEGTQYF
>TRBJ1-6|TRBV3-1|many|TRBD1
TGTGCCAGCAGCACTCGACAGGGGACAGGTTCACCCCTCCACTTT
CASSTRQGTGSPLHF
>TRBJ1-4|TRBV6-5|.|.
TGTGCCAGCAGTTCCTGGACGGGTAATGAAAAACTGTTTTTT
CASSSWTGNEKLFF
>TRBJ2-3|TRBV7-8|.|.
TGTGCCAGCAGCTTAGAAAGGACAGATACGCAGTATTTT
CASSLERTDTQYF
>TRBJ2-3|TRBV10-3|.|.
TGTGCCATCAGTGAGTCGAATAACGAAGATACGCAGTATTTT
CAISESNNEDTQYF
>TRBJ1-5|TRBV28|.|TRBD1
TGTGCCAGCAGCTCGGGACAGGGCACTCAGCCCCAGCATTTT
CASSSGQGTQPQHF
>TRBJ2-1|TRBV29-1|few|TRBD1
TGCAGCGTAGGACAGGGAGACTTAGGGAATGAGCAGTTCTTC
CSVGQGDLGNEQFF
>TRBJ2-2|TRBV29-1|.|TRBD1
TGTAGCGTTGGGACAGGGAAGGCCGGGGAGCTGTTTTTT
CSVGTGKAGELFF
>TRBJ2-1|TRBV20-1|.|TRBD2
TGCAGTGCTAGAAGTCTAGCGGGAGGTGAGCAGTTCTTC
CSARSLAGGEQFF
>TRBJ2-7|TRBV27|.|TRBD2
TGTGCCAGCAGTTTATCTCCCGCGGGAGGCTACGAGCAGTACTTC
CASSLSPAGGYEQYF
>TRBJ2-2|TRBV5-8|.|TRBD1
TGTGCCAGCACCCCGACAGGGGCCCCGACCGGGGAGCTGTTTTTT
CASTPTGAPTGELFF
>TRBJ2-3|TRBV6-1|.|.
TGTGCCAGCAGTGAAGAAGTGGCGGGGCTCACAGATACGCAGTATTTT
CASSEEVAGLTDTQYF
>TRBJ2-6|TRBV5-6|.|.
TGTGCCAGCACCGACAGCGGAATATATACTGGGGCCAACGTCCTGACTTTC
CASTDSGIYTGANVLTF
>TRBJ2-7|TRBV12-3/TRBV12-4|.|.
TGTGCCAGCAGTTTACAGGGGACCTACGAGCAGTACTTC
CASSLQGTYEQYF
>TRBJ2-2|TRBV7-9|.|.
TGTGCCAGCAGTTCATGGGCTAGCGACACCGGGGAGCTGTTTTTT
CASSSWASDTGELFF
>TRBJ2-3|TRBV2|once|TRBD1
TGTGCCAGCAGTGAAGCGGGACAGATTAGCACAGATACGCAGTATTTT
CASSEAGQISTDTQYF
>TRBJ2-3|TRBV7-8|few|TRBD1
TGTGCCAGCAGCTCGCAGGGGGCGACGCAGTATTTT
CASSSQGATQYF
>TRBJ2-4|TRBV20-1|.|.
TGCAGTGCTAGTGCCCCGACAGGTAGTGGAAACATTCAGTACTTC
CSASAPTGSGNIQYF
>TRBJ1-5|TRBV2|.|.
TGTGCCAGCAGTTCTAGACAGGCGACCAATCAGCCCCAGCATTTT
CASSSRQATNQPQHF
>TRBJ2-1|TRBV5-3|.|TRBD2
TGTGCCGGGAGACAGCGGGGGACTAGCGATCTTGAGCAGTTCTTC
CAGRQRGTSDLEQFF
>TRBJ2-3|TRBV20-1|many|TRBD1
TGCAGTGCTACTATCCCCGACAGGGGGCATGGAGATACGCAGTATTTT
CSATIPDRGHGDTQYF
>TRBJ2-1|TRBV9|few|TRBD2
TGTGCCAGCAGCCGAGGGACTAGCGAGTACAATGAGCAGTTCTTC
CASSRGTSEYNEQFF
>TRBJ2-7|TRBV29-1|.|.
TGCAGCGGTCGAGCGGCCCCCCCCTACGAGCAGTACTTC
CSGRAAPPYEQYF
>TRBJ2-1|TRBV5-1|few|.
TGCGCCAGCAGCCCGACCCAAAACAATGAGCAGTTCTTC
CASSPTQNNEQFF
>TRBJ1-1|TRBV14|.|.
TGTGCCAGCAGCCAGGGGAGGAGTGGGACTGAAGCTTTCTTT
CASSQGRSGTEAFF
>TRBJ2-7|TRBV6-5|few|.
TGTGCCAGCAGTTACGAGTCGCCCGGGCAGCACTTC
CASSYESPGQHF
>TRBJ2-5|TRBV2|few|.
TGTGCCAGCAGTCGAAGCGAACTAGGCGGAAACCAGTACTTC
CASSRSELGGNQYF
>TRBJ2-3|TRBV3-1|few|TRBD2
TGTGCCAGCAGCCAACGAGCGGGGCTCCGACGGGGTACGCAGTATTTT
CASSQRAGLRRGTQYF
>TRBJ2-7|TRBV7-9|many|.
TGTGCCAGCAGCTTTGGCCCTTCCTACGAGCAGTACTTC
CASSFGPSYEQYF
>TRBJ2-3|TRBV29-1|.|TRBD2
TGCAGCGTTCCGGGACTAAACACAGATACGCAGTATTTT
CSVPGLNTDTQYF
>TRBJ2-1|TRBV7-3|many|.
TGTGCCAGCAGCCCCCGACGGAGCTCCTACAATGAGCAGTTCTTC
CASSPRRSSYNEQFF
>TRBJ2-2|TRBV2|many|.
TGTGCCAGCAGTGAGATCCCCACCGGGGAGCTGTTTTTT
CASSEIPTGELFF
>TRBJ2-3|TRBV11-2|.|.
TGTGCCAGCAGCCAGACGCCTGGCGGGGAGGCCGGGACGCAGTATTTT
CASSQTPGGEAGTQYF